These 14 T cell receptor beta chains were sequenced from one sample in a study of T cell changes during pregnancy in multiple sclerosis (dated by TCRdb to the late 2010s). Libraries were constructed by the immunoSEQ multiplex PCR assay. TCRdb mirrors the immuneACCESS table, restricted to in-frame sequences. Some clones are absent from its copies; in checked studies, under half trace to an unresolved V gene, and the reason for the others is unknown. In all, the sample holds some 90,000 clones, and 91% of those were seen once. The ten largest make up about 1.6% of the sample. Material: peripheral blood, obtained after pregnancy. All receptors come from a female donor in good health, enrolled as a control in a pregnancy study.

The V and J genes are TRBV5-1 and TRBJ1-3; D may be TRBD1 (5 bases). Germline assignment: CDR1 SGHRS and CDR2 YFSETQ. Trimming pared 2 bases from V and 0 bases from J, leaving 9 bases between. The CDR3 is 15 residues long. The CDR3 DNA is TGCGCCAGCAGCTTTCAGGGATCCTCTGGAAACACCATATATTTT. Protein product: CASSFQGSSGNTIYF.

The chain uses TRBV7-3 and TRBJ2-7; D is ambiguous. V was pared by 0 bases and J by 2 bases, with 8 bases between. The CDR3 spans 14 residues. Germline CDR1 SGHTA, CDR2 FQGTGA. CDR3 in amino acids: CASSLTAGAYEQYF. As DNA, the CDR3 is TGTGCCAGCAGCTTAACGGCCGGAGCCTACGAGCAGTACTTC.

This clone was counted once. V usage is TRBV9 and J usage is TRBJ1-1, with D perhaps TRBD1 (5 bases). Germline V lookup: CDR1 SGDLS, CDR2 YYNGEE. Trimming stripped 0 bases from V and 5 bases from J, with 14 bases between. This CDR3 has 15 amino acids. CDR3 protein: CASSVGGLDVTEAFF. The CDR3 bases are TGTGCCAGCAGCGTAGGGGGCCTGGACGTTACTGAAGCTTTCTTT.

V usage is TRBV6-5 and J usage is TRBJ1-1; 7 nucleotides line up with TRBD1. Germline V gene data show CDR1 as MNHEY and CDR2 as SVGAGI. Germline trimming cut 6 bases from V and 6 bases from J; bases unmatched to any gene: 4. The CDR3 length is 12 residues. CDR3 coding DNA: TGTGCCAGCAGCCGACAGGGCTCTGAAGCTTTCTTT. The encoded protein is CASSRQGSEAFF.

This clone came up a few times. CDR3 protein: CASSLVEGPLVEQYF. CDR3 nucleotide sequence: TGTGCCAGCAGCTTGGTGGAGGGCCCCCTCGTCGAGCAGTACTTC. V gene TRBV5-6 combines with J gene TRBJ2-7; D is perhaps TRBD2 (6 bases). Trimming removed 0 bases from V and 6 bases from J, with 16 bases in between. The CDR3 spans 15 residues. CDR1 and CDR2 (germline): SGHDT, YYEEEE.

This clone was observed a handful of times. This chain connects TRBV7-3 to TRBJ1-5, with TRBD1 as a possible D gene (6 bases). The CDR3 length is 13 residues. Germline CDR1 SGHTA, CDR2 FQGTGA. V was pared by 5 bases and J by 5 bases, with 10 bases between. The CDR3 sequence is CASSQQGHQPQHF. CDR3 bases: TGTGCCAGCAGCCAACAGGGACATCAGCCCCAGCATTTT.

This clone was seen a few times. V usage is TRBV10-3 and J usage is TRBJ1-1, with a possible D match to TRBD1 (5 bases). Trimming pared 7 bases from V and 1 base from J, leaving 10 bases between. The CDR3 has 13 amino acids. Per germline, CDR1 ENHRY and CDR2 SYGVKD. CDR3 nucleotides: TGTGCCATCATCGGACATCCGAACACTGAAGCTTTCTTT. This gives the protein CAIIGHPNTEAFF.

The chain recombines TRBV15 with TRBJ2-1; D is perhaps TRBD2 (6 bases). This CDR3 is built from 18 residues. Germline CDR1 is LNHNV and CDR2 is YYDKDF (reference sequence). Deletions cut 5 bases from V and 2 bases from J, with 22 bases between. CDR3 amino acids: CATSPPTFSGVTYNEQFF. The CDR3 DNA follows: TGTGCCACCAGCCCCCCCACGTTTTCGGGGGTGACCTACAATGAGCAGTTCTTC.

V gene TRBV5-5 combines with J gene TRBJ1-2; 9 nucleotides align to TRBD1. V trimming: 4 bases; J trimming: 4 bases; junction bases outside the gene matches: 8. Germline CDR1 is SGHKS and CDR2 is YYEKEE (reference sequence). The CDR3 loop spans 15 amino acids. In nucleotides, the CDR3 is TGTGCCAGCAGCGCCCCCCCGGGACAGGGCTATGGCTACACCTTC. Translating it yields CASSAPPGQGYGYTF.

The rearrangement uses TRBV7-2 and TRBJ1-1; a possible D gene is TRBD1 (5 bases). The CDR3 loop spans 15 amino acids. Germline V lookup: CDR1 SGHTA, CDR2 FQGNSA. V lost 1 base to trimming and J lost 3 bases, with 12 bases between them. The CDR3 protein is CASSLDYGGYTEAFF. CDR3 DNA: TGTGCCAGCAGCTTAGATTACGGGGGGTACACTGAAGCTTTCTTT.

V gene TRBV7-9 combines with J gene TRBJ2-1; 7 positions agree with TRBD2. Germline CDR1 SEHNR, CDR2 FQNEAQ (reference sequence). The V gene end was trimmed by 5 bases and the J gene end by 5 bases; junction bases not matched to a gene: 12. This CDR3 is 16 amino acids long. The CDR3 loop reads CASSPRVFSGDNEQFF. The CDR3 DNA reads as TGTGCCAGCAGCCCCAGGGTGTTCAGCGGGGACAATGAGCAGTTCTTC.

Details on this clone: Other DNA sequences within the sample encode an identical CDR3. The J gene is TRBJ2-1, the V gene TRBV7-2; tentative D call: TRBD1 (6 bases). The CDR3 has 14 amino acids. V lost 5 bases, J lost 7 bases, and 15 bases lay in between. Germline V CDR1 and CDR2: SGHTA, FQGNSA. The CDR3 is CASSPPPQGNEQFF. CDR3 nucleotides: TGTGCCAGCAGCCCCCCGCCCCAGGGGAATGAGCAGTTCTTC.

CDR3 protein: CASSLGKEEGGYTF. CDR3 DNA sequence: TGTGCCAGCAGCTTGGGGAAGGAGGAGGGTGGCTACACCTTC. The gene calls are TRBV7-9 and TRBJ1-2; D ambiguous. The V gene lost 3 bases and the J gene lost 7 bases, with 15 bases spanning the gap. CDR1 SEHNR and CDR2 FQNEAQ come from the germline V gene (reference sequence). The length of the CDR3 is 14 residues.

The gene calls are TRBV11-1 and TRBJ2-5; no firm D call. CDR3 length: 15 residues. Trimming left V 4 bases short and J 1 base short, with 13 bases between. The germline CDR1 and CDR2 sequences are SGHAT and FQDESV (reference sequence). This CDR3 reads CASSSTWAFQETQYF. In nucleotides, the CDR3 is TGTGCCAGCAGCTCCACGTGGGCGTTCCAAGAGACCCAGTACTTC.